In its sample, the clone carrying this T cell receptor beta chain was seen a few times. Its matching antigen is unknown. The V gene end was trimmed by 1 base and the J gene end by 7 bases; junction bases not matched to a gene: 12. Germline CDR1 is DFQATT and CDR2 is SNEGSKA (reference sequence). There are 16 residues in the CDR3. The data stem from a study of T cells after yellow fever vaccination. TCRdb ran MiXCR on the 5' RACE reads and lists one entry per CDR3 protein. The repertoire holds some 670,000 distinct CDR3 sequences, with around an eighth as singletons. General observations from the study: Among all clonotypes, a small share was observed in both CD4 and CD8 compartments. Weaker overall, the secondary response nonetheless peaked faster (day 5 versus 15). Reappearance after the booster was seen for most primary-vaccination clones, at 95% to 96% CD4 and about 90% CD8.

The V gene is TRBV20-1, the J gene TRBJ2-2; 7 bases line up with TRBD1. The receptor's source is a young man who received the YFV17D yellow fever vaccine. The source was PBMCs, collected on the day of the yellow fever booster vaccination. CDR3 protein: CSARVSAQGRIGELFF. The CDR3 region has the DNA TGCAGTGCTAGAGTTTCCGCACAGGGGAGAATCGGGGAGCTGTTTTTT.